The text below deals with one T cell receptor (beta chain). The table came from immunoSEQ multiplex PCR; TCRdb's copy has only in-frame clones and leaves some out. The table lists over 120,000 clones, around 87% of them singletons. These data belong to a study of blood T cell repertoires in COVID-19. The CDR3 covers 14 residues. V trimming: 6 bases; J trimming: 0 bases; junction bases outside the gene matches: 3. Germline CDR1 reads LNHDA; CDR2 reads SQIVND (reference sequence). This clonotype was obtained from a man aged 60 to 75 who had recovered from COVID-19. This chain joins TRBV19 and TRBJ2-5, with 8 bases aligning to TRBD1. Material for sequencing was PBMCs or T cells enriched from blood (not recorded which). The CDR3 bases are TGTGCCAGTAGCCCGGACAGGGACCAAGAGACCCAGTACTTC. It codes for CASSPDRDQETQYF.